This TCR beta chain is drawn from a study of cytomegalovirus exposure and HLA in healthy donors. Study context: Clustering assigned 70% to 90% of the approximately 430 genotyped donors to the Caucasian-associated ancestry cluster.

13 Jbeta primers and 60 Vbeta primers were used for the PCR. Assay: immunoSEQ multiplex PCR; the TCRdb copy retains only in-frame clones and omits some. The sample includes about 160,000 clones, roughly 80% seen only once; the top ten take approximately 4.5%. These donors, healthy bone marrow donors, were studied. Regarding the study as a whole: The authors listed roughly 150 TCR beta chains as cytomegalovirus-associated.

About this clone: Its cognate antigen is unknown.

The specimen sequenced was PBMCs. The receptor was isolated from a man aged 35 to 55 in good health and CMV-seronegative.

The CDR3 loop is CASSFLGQGGSYGYTF. As DNA, the CDR3 is TGTGCCAGCAGCTTTCTTGGACAGGGGGGGAGCTATGGCTACACCTTC. The rearrangement uses TRBV13 and TRBJ1-2; 10 bases are a match to TRBD1. Germline V gene sequence: CDR1 PRHDT, CDR2 FYEKMQ (reference sequence). CDR3 length: 16 residues. After removal of 3 bases from V and 4 bases from J, the junction contained 8 bases not matched to a gene.